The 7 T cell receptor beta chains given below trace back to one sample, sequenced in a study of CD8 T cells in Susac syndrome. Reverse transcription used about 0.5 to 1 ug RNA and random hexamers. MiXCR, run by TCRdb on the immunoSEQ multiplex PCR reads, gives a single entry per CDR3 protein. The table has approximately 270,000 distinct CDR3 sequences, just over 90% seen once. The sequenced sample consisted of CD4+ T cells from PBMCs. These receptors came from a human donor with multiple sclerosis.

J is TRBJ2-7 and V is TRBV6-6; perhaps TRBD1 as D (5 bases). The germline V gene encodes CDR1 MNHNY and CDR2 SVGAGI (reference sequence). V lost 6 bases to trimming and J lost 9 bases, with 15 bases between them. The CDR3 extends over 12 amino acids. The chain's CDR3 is CASRDRAGWQYF. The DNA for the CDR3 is TGTGCCAGCAGGGATAGGGCAGGGTGGCAGTACTTC.

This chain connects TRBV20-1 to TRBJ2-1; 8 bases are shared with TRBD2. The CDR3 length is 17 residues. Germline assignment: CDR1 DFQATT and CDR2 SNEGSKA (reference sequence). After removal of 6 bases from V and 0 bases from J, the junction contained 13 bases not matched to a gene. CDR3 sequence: CSAPLWGGGTSYNEQFF. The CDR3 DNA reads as TGCAGTGCCCCCCTATGGGGCGGGGGGACCTCCTACAATGAGCAGTTCTTC.

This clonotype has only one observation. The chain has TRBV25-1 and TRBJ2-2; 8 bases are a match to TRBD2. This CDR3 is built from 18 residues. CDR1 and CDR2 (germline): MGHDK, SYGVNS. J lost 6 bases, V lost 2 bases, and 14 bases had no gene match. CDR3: CASSEHKWTSTSPGELFF. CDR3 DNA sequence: TGTGCCAGCAGTGAACACAAGTGGACTAGCACTAGCCCCGGGGAGCTGTTTTTT.

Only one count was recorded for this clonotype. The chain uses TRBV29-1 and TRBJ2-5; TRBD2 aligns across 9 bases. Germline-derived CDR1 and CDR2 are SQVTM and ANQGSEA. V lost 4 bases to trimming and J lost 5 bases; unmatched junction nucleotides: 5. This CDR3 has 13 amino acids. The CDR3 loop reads CSVGAGGGETQYF. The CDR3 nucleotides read TGCAGCGTTGGAGCGGGAGGAGGTGAGACCCAGTACTTC.

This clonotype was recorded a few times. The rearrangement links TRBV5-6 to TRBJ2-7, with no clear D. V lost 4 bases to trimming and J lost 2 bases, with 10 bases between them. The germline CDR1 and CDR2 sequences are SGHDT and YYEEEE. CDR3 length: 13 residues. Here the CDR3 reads CASSLEGAYEQYF. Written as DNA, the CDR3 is TGTGCCAGCAGCCTGGAAGGCGCCTACGAGCAGTACTTC.

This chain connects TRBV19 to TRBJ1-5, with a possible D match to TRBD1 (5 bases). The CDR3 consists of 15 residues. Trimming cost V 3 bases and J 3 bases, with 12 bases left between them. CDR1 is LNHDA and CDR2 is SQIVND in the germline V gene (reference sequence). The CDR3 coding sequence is TGTGCCAGTAGTATCGGGGCAGGAGACAATCAGCCCCAGCATTTT. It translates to CASSIGAGDNQPQHF.

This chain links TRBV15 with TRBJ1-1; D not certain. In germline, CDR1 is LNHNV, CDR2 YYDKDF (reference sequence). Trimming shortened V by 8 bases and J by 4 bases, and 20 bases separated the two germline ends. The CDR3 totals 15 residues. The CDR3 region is CATGRGGDRVTEAFF. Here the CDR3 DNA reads TGTGCCACCGGTCGGGGTGGAGACCGGGTCACTGAAGCTTTCTTT. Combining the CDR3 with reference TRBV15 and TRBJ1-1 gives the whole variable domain DAMVIQNPRYQVTQFGKPVTLSCSQTLNHNVMYWYQQKSSQAPKLLFHYYDKDFNNEADTPDNFQSRRPNTSFCFLDIRSPGLGDTAMYLCATGRGGDRVTEAFFGQGTRLTVV.